This TCR beta chain came from a study of identical twins (dated by TCRdb to about 2016). For context, the study as a whole: The study deep-sequenced TCR alpha and beta repertoires from monozygotic twins, unrelated adults of various ages and cord blood to test whether fetal clonotypes persist. To rule out contamination, the twin experiments were replicated at different times with different library preparation protocols. The study at large found these results: Abundant cord blood beta clonotypes had fewer insertions, young adult naive repertoires showed a similar but weaker trend, and memory repertoires showed no such trend. Invariant T cells such as MAIT and iNKT could partly confound zero-insertion analyses, although diverse VJ usage argued against such confounding for most clonotypes. In monozygotic twins, recombination models systematically underestimated out-of-frame TCR alpha sharing, but the models matched the sharing seen between unrelated individuals. A weaker excess of twin sharing was found in beta out-of-frame sequences because the signal-to-noise ratio was lowered by fewer shared sequences. Because the same donors could not be followed over many years, conclusions were based on cross-sectional statistical analysis. Out-of-frame TCR alpha sequences shared between twins showed an excess of low generation-probability sequences compared with coincidental sharing between unrelated individuals.

In the germline V gene, CDR1 corresponds to SGHAT and CDR2 to FQNNGV. V and J are truncated by 4 bases and 3 bases respectively, leaving an intervening sequence of 12 bases. The CDR3, cysteine through phenylalanine, is 15 amino acids long. CDR3 DNA only is kept here, 45 bases in frame from base 1. Every donor in the study was a healthy Caucasian. For this clonotype: Its antigen is unknown. Qualities for individual bases were not recorded, and no much larger clone is one base off.

Libraries were constructed by 5' RACE. Sequencing relied on an Illumina HiSeq 2000. A universal primer binding site was added through template switching, and the final cDNA carried a unique molecular identifier so that TCR cDNA molecules could be counted accurately. First-strand cDNA for TCR alpha and beta chains was synthesized from specific primers in the conserved constant-segment region. To control for contamination, every cDNA library was double barcoded, receiving both a SMART-Mk sample barcode and Illumina barcodes. TruSeq adapter sequences along with Illumina sample barcodes were introduced in two successive PCR steps. Sequencing of the TCR alpha and beta cDNA libraries was done on the Illumina HiSeq platform using custom primers. The study's processing was this. MiGEC was used to process raw reads and extract unique molecular identifiers, and MiXCR was used to find CDR3 positions. For each individual, recombination models were inferred using an EM algorithm with the repgenHMM and IGoR tools. Shared clonotype analysis was performed with the tcR package in R, normalizing sharing by the product of cloneset sizes. To study raw recombination free of thymic and clonal selection effects, out-of-frame nonproductive sequences were analyzed. TCRdb reanalyzed the raw reads on its own, using fastp at Q25 for trimming and MiXCR for clone calling, and kept in-frame beta chains. Each CDR3 protein appears once, grouped with its most common genes and DNA. For this entry, the V and J calls and clone size follow TCRdb and not the study's own pipeline. Recorded for this sample are 1.5 million to 2 million distinct CDR3 sequences; about 32% of them occurred a single time. The leading ten clones occupy approximately 0.29% of the sample.

Material for sequencing was cord blood. The rearranged chain carries TRBV11-2 and TRBJ1-4; the D gene is possibly TRBD1, with 5 bases matching. The origin of this receptor is a newborn girl in good health. The bases read TGTGCCAGCAGCTCTACCAGGGTGGCTAATGAAAAACTGTTTTTT. The translation is CASSSTRVANEKLFF.